The sequence of this T cell receptor beta chain was determined in a study of cytomegalovirus exposure and HLA in healthy donors. About this clone itself: What it binds is unknown.

Regarding the study as a whole: Most of the TCR beta V segments (in an earlier analysis) were productive either about 90% or about 30% of the time. A link between a missense DCLRE1C variant and TCR beta V- and J-gene trimming emerged from a later analysis.

Nominally healthy donors provided the samples, though records likely missed some immune exposures. V shed 2 bases and J shed 2 bases, with 13 bases lying between them. The CDR3 spans 17 residues. Germline-derived CDR1 and CDR2 are SGHAT and FQDESV (reference sequence). PCR employed 60 Vbeta and 13 Jbeta primers. Libraries were prepared by immunoSEQ multiplex PCR; TCRdb keeps only in-frame clonotypes and omits some of them. The table lists around 200,000 clones, over 75% of them singletons, with 6.3% in the top ten. The sequence was obtained from a man between 35 and 55 years old in good health and CMV-seropositive. The chain joins TRBV11-1 to TRBJ2-6; possible D gene TRBD1, 5 bases. The sequenced sample consisted of PBMCs. CDR3 in amino acids: CASSLNTGIAGANVLTF. The CDR3 DNA reads as TGTGCCAGCAGCTTAAACACAGGCATAGCTGGGGCCAACGTCCTGACTTTC.